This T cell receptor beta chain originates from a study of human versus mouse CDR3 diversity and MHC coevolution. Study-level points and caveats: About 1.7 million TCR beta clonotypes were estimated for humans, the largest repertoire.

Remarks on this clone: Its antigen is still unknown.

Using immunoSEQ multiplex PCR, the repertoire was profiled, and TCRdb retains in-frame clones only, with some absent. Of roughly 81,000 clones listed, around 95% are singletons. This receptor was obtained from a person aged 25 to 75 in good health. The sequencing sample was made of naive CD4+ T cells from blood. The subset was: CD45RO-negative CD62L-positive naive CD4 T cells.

The CDR3 DNA reads as TGCGCCAGCAGCCCTACAGGGATAGGTGGCTACACCTTC. It encodes CASSPTGIGGYTF. The V call is TRBV5-1, the J call TRBJ1-2; possible D gene TRBD1, 6 bases. This CDR3 has 13 amino acids. Germline V gives CDR1 SGHRS, CDR2 YFSETQ. The V gene lost 4 bases and the J gene lost 7 bases, with 14 bases spanning the gap.